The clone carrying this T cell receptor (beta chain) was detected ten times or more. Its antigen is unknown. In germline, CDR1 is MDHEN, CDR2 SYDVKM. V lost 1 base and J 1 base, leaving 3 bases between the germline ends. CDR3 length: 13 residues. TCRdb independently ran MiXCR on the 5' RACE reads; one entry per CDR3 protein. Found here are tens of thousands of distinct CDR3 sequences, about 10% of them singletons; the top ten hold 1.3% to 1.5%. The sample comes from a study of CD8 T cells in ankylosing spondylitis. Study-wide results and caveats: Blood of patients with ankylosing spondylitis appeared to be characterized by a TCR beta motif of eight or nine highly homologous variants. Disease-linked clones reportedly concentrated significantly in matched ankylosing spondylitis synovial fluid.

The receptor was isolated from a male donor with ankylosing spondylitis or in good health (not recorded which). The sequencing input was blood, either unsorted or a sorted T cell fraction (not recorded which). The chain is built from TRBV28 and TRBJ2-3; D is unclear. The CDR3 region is CASSLSGTDTQYF. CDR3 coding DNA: TGTGCCAGCAGTTTATCGGGCACAGATACGCAGTATTTT.